The 21 T cell receptor beta chains listed next were all sequenced from one sample in a study of T cells in tuberculosis. Time point in this sample: new active TB diagnosis, blood taken before or within 7 days of starting treatment. Sequencing was performed with immunoSEQ multiplex PCR; in TCRdb, only in-frame clones are kept and a portion is missing. The data contain approximately 49,000 clones, over 90% of them singletons. Sequenced material: PBMCs, taken at tuberculosis diagnosis. Receptor source: an adult with tuberculosis.

This chain connects TRBV5-8 to TRBJ2-5; 7 bases agree with TRBD2. The J segment lost 4 bases and the V segment lost 2 bases, leaving 8 bases of the junction unmatched. Germline V gene lookup returns CDR1 SGHTS and CDR2 YDEGEE. The CDR3 sequence is 15 residues long. The CDR3 DNA reads as TGTGCCAGCAGCTTTACGGTGGGAGGGCTAGAGACCCAGTACTTC. Encoded protein: CASSFTVGGLETQYF.

CDR3 in amino acids: CASTPLRAGKDYGYTF. For the CDR3, the DNA is TGTGCCAGCACCCCACTTCGGGCAGGGAAGGACTATGGCTACACCTTC. This rearrangement joins TRBV28 to TRBJ1-2; D perhaps matches TRBD1 (5 bases). This CDR3 spans 16 amino acids. V shed 7 bases and J shed 3 bases, with 21 bases lying between them. Looked up from germline, CDR1 is MDHEN and CDR2 is SYDVKM.

The rearrangement uses TRBV4-1 and TRBJ2-1, with TRBD1 identical over 7 bases. This CDR3 comprises 14 residues. Germline CDR1 and CDR2: MGHRA and YSYEKL. J gave up 6 bases and V 2 bases, and 4 bases lay outside the gene matches. The CDR3 region is CASSQQGVFNEQFF. DNA for the CDR3: TGCGCCAGCAGCCAACAGGGGGTTTTCAATGAGCAGTTCTTC.

The V and J genes are TRBV28 and TRBJ2-2; a weak D match, TRBD2 (5 bases). The germline V and J ends were trimmed by 5 bases and 6 bases, with 10 bases remaining between them. Looked up from germline, CDR1 is MDHEN and CDR2 is SYDVKM. The CDR3 extends over 13 amino acids. CDR3 sequence (DNA): TGTGCCAGCAGTAACCTAGCTTCCGGGGAGCTGTTTTTT. Translated: CASSNLASGELFF. The full variable domain, rest sourced from reference TRBV28 and TRBJ2-2, is DVKVTQSSRYLVKRTGEKVFLECVQDMDHENMFWYRQDPGLGLRLIYFSYDVKMKEKGDIPEGYSVSREKKERFSLILESASTNQTSMYLCASSNLASGELFFGEGSRLTVL.

This rearrangement joins TRBV2 to TRBJ2-1; 8 bases align to TRBD2. Germline V lookup: CDR1 SNHLY, CDR2 FYNNEI. This CDR3 comprises 17 residues. V gave up 2 bases and J gave up 0 bases; unmatched junction bases: 6. The CDR3 here is CASSEQTSGSSYNEQFF. DNA for the CDR3: TGTGCCAGCAGTGAACAAACTAGCGGAAGCTCCTACAATGAGCAGTTCTTC.

This rearrangement joins TRBV27 to TRBJ2-7, with 9 bases aligning to TRBD1. The CDR3 is 17 residues long. J lost 2 bases, V lost 6 bases, and 14 bases had no gene match. The V gene's germline CDR1 is MNHEY and CDR2 SMNVEV (reference sequence). CDR3 in DNA: TGTGCCAGCAGCGCTATTTTTCCGGGACAGGGAGCCTACGAGCAGTACTTC. This translates into CASSAIFPGQGAYEQYF.

This CDR3 reads CSVRGRLNTEAFF. CDR3 coding DNA: TGCAGCGTTCGGGGGAGGCTAAACACTGAAGCTTTCTTT. The J gene is TRBJ1-1, the V gene TRBV29-1; TRBD1 might be the D (5 bases). V dropped 5 bases and J dropped 2 bases, with 12 bases sitting between them. Germline CDR1 and CDR2: SQVTM and ANQGSEA. CDR3 length: 13 residues.

The V call is TRBV7-2, the J call TRBJ2-7; 13 bases agree with TRBD2. This CDR3 comprises 16 residues. Germline CDR1 reads SGHTA; CDR2 reads FQGNSA. Trimming took 2 bases from V and 3 from J; bases not matched to a gene: 4. This chain's CDR3 is CASSLTSGRVGYEQYF. CDR3 DNA sequence: TGTGCCAGCAGCTTAACTAGCGGGAGGGTGGGCTACGAGCAGTACTTC.

The rearrangement links TRBV30 to TRBJ2-1, with TRBD1 matching over 8 bases. Germline V gene lookup returns CDR1 GTSNPN and CDR2 SVGIG (reference sequence). Trimming removed 0 bases from V and 5 bases from J; junction bases left unmatched: 9. The length of the CDR3 is 16 residues. CDR3 loop: CAWSVNGQGHHNEQFF. The CDR3 DNA follows: TGTGCCTGGAGTGTAAACGGACAGGGTCATCACAATGAGCAGTTCTTC.

This chain connects TRBV28 to TRBJ2-7; D not certain. From germline, CDR1 is MDHEN and CDR2 SYDVKM. V lost 6 bases and J 0 bases, leaving 9 bases between the germline ends. CDR3 size: 13 residues. The CDR3 reads CASSPFGSYEQYF. The DNA for the CDR3 is TGTGCCAGCAGCCCATTCGGCTCCTACGAGCAGTACTTC.

The J gene is TRBJ1-2, the V gene TRBV29-1, with TRBD1 identical over 9 bases. Germline V gives CDR1 SQVTM, CDR2 ANQGSEA. J lost 4 bases, V lost 3 bases, and 15 bases had no gene match. The CDR3 spans 17 residues. This chain's CDR3 is CSVDAQGARRWSYGYTF. The CDR3 DNA is TGCAGCGTTGACGCACAGGGGGCGCGAAGGTGGTCCTATGGCTACACCTTC.

The chain couples TRBV2 to TRBJ1-4; 7 bases map to TRBD1. Unmatched junction bases numbered 13, after V lost 6 bases and J lost 0 bases. This CDR3 is built from 18 residues. Germline CDR1 SNHLY, CDR2 FYNNEI. As DNA, the CDR3 is TGTGCCAGCAGCTACAAGGACAGGTCATATGCAACTAATGAAAAACTGTTTTTT. Translated, it gives CASSYKDRSYATNEKLFF.

The rearrangement joins TRBV7-2 to TRBJ2-7; 7 bases are a match to TRBD1. Germline CDR1 and CDR2: SGHTA and FQGNSA. The trim removed 2 bases at V and 6 bases at J, leaving 19 bases unmatched. This CDR3 is built from 18 residues. The CDR3 protein is CASSLRQGLGRLLGEQYF. The DNA for the CDR3 is TGTGCCAGCAGCTTAAGACAGGGATTGGGGAGACTACTGGGCGAGCAGTACTTC.

The chain is built from TRBV30 and TRBJ2-3; D is perhaps TRBD2 (5 bases). Trimming removed 1 base from V and 3 bases from J, with 11 bases in between. The CDR3 consists of 14 residues. Germline V lookup: CDR1 GTSNPN, CDR2 SVGIG (reference sequence). DNA of the CDR3: TGTGCCTGGAGTGGCCCTAGCTTTACAGATACGCAGTATTTT. It translates to CAWSGPSFTDTQYF.

The gene calls are TRBV11-3 and TRBJ2-2; D might be TRBD1 (6 bases). This CDR3 comprises 15 residues. Looked up from germline, CDR1 is SGHNT and CDR2 is YENEEA. The V end lost 5 bases, the J end lost 0 bases, and 10 bases lay between the germline ends. For the CDR3, the DNA is TGTGCCAGCAGCAGAAGGGGGTCGAACACCGGGGAGCTGTTTTTT. This encodes CASSRRGSNTGELFF.

This chain links TRBV30 with TRBJ1-3, with D possibly TRBD1 on 5 matching bases. Looked up from germline, CDR1 is GTSNPN and CDR2 is SVGIG (reference sequence). This CDR3 spans 14 amino acids. Trimming took 2 bases from V and 0 from J, leaving 8 bases between them. This CDR3 is CAWSMGGSGNTIYF. The CDR3 DNA follows: TGTGCCTGGAGTATGGGGGGCTCTGGAAACACCATATATTTT.

The table lists this clone with a count of one. The rearrangement links TRBV6-1 to TRBJ2-2; 9 bases are shared with TRBD1. Germline CDR1 and CDR2: MNHNS and SASEGT. This CDR3 spans 15 amino acids. The V segment lost 4 bases and the J segment 6 bases; nucleotides outside the gene matches: 6. Written as DNA, the CDR3 is TGTGCCAGCAGTGTTTCTACAGGGGGCCCCGGGGAGCTGTTTTTT. Translation: CASSVSTGGPGELFF.

This clone was detected only a few times. The chain couples TRBV4-2 to TRBJ1-1; D is uncertain. Trimming left V 1 base short and J 3 bases short, with 12 bases between. Germline CDR1 and CDR2: LGHNA and YNFKEQ. This CDR3 has 15 residues. CDR3 in DNA: TGTGCCAGCAGCCAAGGGGCCGGTGGCCACACTGAAGCTTTCTTT. Its translation is CASSQGAGGHTEAFF.

CDR3 amino acids: CASSNSGGGSTDTQYF. The CDR3 DNA sequence: TGTGCCAGTAGTAACTCAGGGGGAGGAAGCACAGATACGCAGTATTTT. This chain connects TRBV19 to TRBJ2-3; a weak D match, TRBD1 (7 bases). Germline V gene lookup returns CDR1 LNHDA and CDR2 SQIVND (reference sequence). This CDR3 spans 16 amino acids. Trimming pared 4 bases from V and 0 bases from J, leaving 14 bases between.

V gene TRBV5-1 combines with J gene TRBJ2-3, with D maybe TRBD1 (5 bases). The CDR3 loop spans 15 amino acids. Germline CDR1 SGHRS, CDR2 YFSETQ. The V and J ends lost 0 bases and 1 base respectively, with 9 bases between them. The CDR3 region is CASSLGEGGTDTQYF. In nucleotides, the CDR3 is TGCGCCAGCAGCTTGGGCGAAGGGGGCACAGATACGCAGTATTTT.

The V call is TRBV5-1, the J call TRBJ2-7; 13 bases are a match to TRBD2. The germline V gene has CDR1 SGHRS and CDR2 YFSETQ. With 2 bases clipped from V and 2 bases from J, the junction kept 1 base outside the gene matches. The CDR3 sequence is 15 residues long. As DNA, the CDR3 is TGCGCCAGCAGCTTTGGGACTAGCGGGGCCTACGAGCAGTACTTC. Residues: CASSFGTSGAYEQYF. The full variable domain, in which reference TRBV5-1 and TRBJ2-7 provide the parts outside the CDR3, is KAGVTQTPRYLIKTRGQQVTLSCSPISGHRSVSWYQQTPGQGLQFLFEYFSETQRNKGNFPGRFSGRQFSNSRSEMNVSTLELGDSALYLCASSFGTSGAYEQYFGPGTRLTVT.